This entry is about one TCR beta chain. Its antigen is currently unknown. This sample stems from a study of T cells in Graves' hyperthyroidism and ophthalmopathy. Amplification targeted TCR beta CDR3 regions from RNA transcripts. The TCR CDR3 first-round RT-PCR relied on the HTBI primer set. TCRdb fed the multiplex PCR reads into MiXCR, producing one record per CDR3 protein. The data contain about 500,000 distinct CDR3 sequences, more than 15% of them singletons. General study findings and limits: A median about 6.2 months before onset, the model predicted ophthalmopathy.

The CDR3 extends over 13 amino acids. V lost 4 bases and J lost 3, with 9 bases in between. Germline V lookup: CDR1 GTSNPN, CDR2 SVGIG (reference sequence). Clinical symptoms, serum thyroxine and TRAb, thyroid ultrasound and orbital computed tomography were used for the diagnoses. The source is a woman in her 30s with Graves' ophthalmopathy. Sequencing used blood. The chain uses TRBV30 and TRBJ2-2; D perhaps matches TRBD1 (5 bases). The CDR3: CAWKGVDTGELFF. In DNA form, the CDR3 reads TGTGCCTGGAAAGGGGTGGACACCGGGGAGCTGTTTTTT. The full variable domain, rest sourced from reference TRBV30 and TRBJ2-2, is SQTIHQWPATLVQPVGSPLSLECTVEGTSNPNLYWYRQAAGRGLQLLFYSVGIGQISSEVPQNLSASRPQDRQFILSSKKLLLSDSGFYLCAWKGVDTGELFFGEGSRLTVL.